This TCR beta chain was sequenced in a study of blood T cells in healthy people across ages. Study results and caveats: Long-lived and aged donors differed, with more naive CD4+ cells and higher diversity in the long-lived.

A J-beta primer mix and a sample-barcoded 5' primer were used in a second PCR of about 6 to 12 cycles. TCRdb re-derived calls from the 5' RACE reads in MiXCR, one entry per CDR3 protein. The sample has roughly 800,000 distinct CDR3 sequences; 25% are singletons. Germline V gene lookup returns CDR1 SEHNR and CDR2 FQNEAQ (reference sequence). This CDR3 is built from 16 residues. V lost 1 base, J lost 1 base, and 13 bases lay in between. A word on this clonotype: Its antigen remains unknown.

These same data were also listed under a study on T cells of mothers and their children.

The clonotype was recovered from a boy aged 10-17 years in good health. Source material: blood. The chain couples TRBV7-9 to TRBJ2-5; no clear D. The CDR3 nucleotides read TGTGCCAGCAGCTTAGGGGGTGCAGGATTCCAAGAGACCCAGTACTTC. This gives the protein CASSLGGAGFQETQYF.